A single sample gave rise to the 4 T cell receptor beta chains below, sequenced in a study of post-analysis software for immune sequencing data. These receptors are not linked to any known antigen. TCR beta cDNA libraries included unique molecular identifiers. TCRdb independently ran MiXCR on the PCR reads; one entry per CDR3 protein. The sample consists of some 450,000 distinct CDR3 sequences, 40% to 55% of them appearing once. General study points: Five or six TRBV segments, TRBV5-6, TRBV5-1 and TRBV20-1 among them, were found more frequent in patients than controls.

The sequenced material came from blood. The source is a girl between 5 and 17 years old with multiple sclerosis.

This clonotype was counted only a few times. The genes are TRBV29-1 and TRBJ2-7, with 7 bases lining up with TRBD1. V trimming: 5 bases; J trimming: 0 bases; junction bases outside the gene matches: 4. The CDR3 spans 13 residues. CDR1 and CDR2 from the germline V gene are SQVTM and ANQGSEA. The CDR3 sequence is CSVLQGLSYEQYF. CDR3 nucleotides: TGCAGCGTTCTACAGGGGCTCTCCTACGAGCAGTACTTC.

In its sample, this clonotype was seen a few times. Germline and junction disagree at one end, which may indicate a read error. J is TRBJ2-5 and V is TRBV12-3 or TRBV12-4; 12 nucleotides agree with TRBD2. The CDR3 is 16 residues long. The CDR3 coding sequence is TGTGCCAGCAGTTCTGGACTAGCGGGGTGGGGAGAGACTCAGTACTTC. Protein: CASSSGLAGWGETQYF.

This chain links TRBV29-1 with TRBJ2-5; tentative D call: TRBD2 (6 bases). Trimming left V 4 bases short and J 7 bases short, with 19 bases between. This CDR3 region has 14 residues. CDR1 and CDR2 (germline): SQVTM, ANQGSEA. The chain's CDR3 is CSVAPSWLGGTQYF. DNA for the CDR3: TGCAGCGTTGCCCCAAGTTGGCTGGGGGGGACCCAGTACTTC. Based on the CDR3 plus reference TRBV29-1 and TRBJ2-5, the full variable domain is SAVISQKPSRDICQRGTSLTIQCQVDSQVTMMFWYRQQPGQSLTLIATANQGSEATYESGFVIDKFPISRPNLTFSTLTVSNMSPEDSSIYLCSVAPSWLGGTQYFGPGTRLLVL.

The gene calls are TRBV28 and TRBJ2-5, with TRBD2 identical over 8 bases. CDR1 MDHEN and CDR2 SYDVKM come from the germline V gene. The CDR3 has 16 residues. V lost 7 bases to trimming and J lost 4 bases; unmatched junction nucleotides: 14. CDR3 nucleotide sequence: TGTGCCAGCACCCTAATAAGGGGACTAGTAGGAGAGACCCAGTACTTC. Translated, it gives CASTLIRGLVGETQYF.